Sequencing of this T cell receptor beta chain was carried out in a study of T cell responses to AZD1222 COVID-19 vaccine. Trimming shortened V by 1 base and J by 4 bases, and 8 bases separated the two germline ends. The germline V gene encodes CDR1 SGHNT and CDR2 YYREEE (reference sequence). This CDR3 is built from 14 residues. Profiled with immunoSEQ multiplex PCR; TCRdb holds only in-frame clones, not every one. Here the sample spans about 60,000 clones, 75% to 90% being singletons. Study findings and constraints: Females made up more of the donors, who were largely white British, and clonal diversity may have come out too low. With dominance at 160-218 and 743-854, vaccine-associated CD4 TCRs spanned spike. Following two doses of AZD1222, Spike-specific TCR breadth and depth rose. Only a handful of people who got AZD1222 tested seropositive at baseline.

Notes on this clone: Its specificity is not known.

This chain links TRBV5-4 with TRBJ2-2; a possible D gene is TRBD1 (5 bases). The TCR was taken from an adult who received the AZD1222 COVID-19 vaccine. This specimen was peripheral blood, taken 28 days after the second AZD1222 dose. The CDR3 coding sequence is TGTGCCAGCAGCTTGTACCAGGGCACCGGGGAGCTGTTTTTT. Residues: CASSLYQGTGELFF.